What follows are 4 T cell receptor beta chains derived from one specimen sequenced in a study of vaccination and CD4 T cells after COVID-19. TCRdb reanalysed the PCR reads using MiXCR and keeps one entry per CDR3 protein. The sample carries approximately 23,000 distinct CDR3 sequences, over 40% recorded once. This specimen was CD4+ T cells from blood, taken before SARS-CoV-2 vaccination. The receptors come from a human donor who had recovered from COVID-19.

This clonotype showed up just a few times. The chain carries TRBV27 and TRBJ2-6; D is undetermined. Germline V gives CDR1 MNHEY, CDR2 SMNVEV (reference sequence). The CDR3 consists of 15 residues. Trimming left V 1 base short and J 0 bases short, with 4 bases between. CDR3 in DNA: TGTGCCAGCAGTTTATTGTACTCTGGGGCCAACGTCCTGACTTTC. This translates into CASSLLYSGANVLTF.

The chain employs TRBV2 and TRBJ1-2; possibly TRBD1 for D (6 bases). CDR1 and CDR2 (germline): SNHLY, FYNNEI. The V gene lost 7 bases and the J gene lost 4 bases, with 16 bases spanning the gap. The CDR3 has 14 amino acids. The CDR3 region is CASKTEADSYGYTF. CDR3 nucleotides: TGTGCCAGCAAAACTGAGGCGGACAGCTATGGCTACACCTTC.

The V call is TRBV30, the J call TRBJ2-3; D is possibly TRBD2 (5 bases). Trimming shortened V by 3 bases and J by 2 bases, and 18 bases separated the two germline ends. The germline V gene encodes CDR1 GTSNPN and CDR2 SVGIG (reference sequence). CDR3 length: 16 residues. The CDR3 is CAWRETKRLLTDTQYF. In DNA form, the CDR3 reads TGTGCCTGGAGGGAGACGAAGCGGCTTCTCACAGATACGCAGTATTTT.

This clonotype has a handful of counts. The chain uses TRBV29-1 and TRBJ1-1, with D unclear. Per the germline V gene, CDR1 is SQVTM and CDR2 is ANQGSEA. The germline V and J ends were trimmed by 3 bases and 1 base, with 15 bases remaining between them. The CDR3 contains 15 residues. CDR3: CSVDRSAGPNTEAFF. The CDR3 nucleotides read TGCAGCGTTGATCGGTCGGCAGGACCGAACACTGAAGCTTTCTTT. The variable domain in full, completed from reference TRBV29-1 and TRBJ1-1, reads SAVISQKPSRDICQRGTSLTIQCQVDSQVTMMFWYRQQPGQSLTLIATANQGSEATYESGFVIDKFPISRPNLTFSTLTVSNMSPEDSSIYLCSVDRSAGPNTEAFFGQGTRLTVV.